This TCR beta chain was profiled in a study of T cell clonotyping in hematopoietic cell transplantation. Study-level results: Graft donor and pretransplant recipient Inverse Simpson Index values predicted broader posttransplant TCR diversity. At the given depth, recipient repertoires were over 95% de novo clonotypes. After transplant, recipient diversity fell while pathologically expanded clonotypes grew through day 180.

From germline, CDR1 is MDHEN and CDR2 SYDVKM. CDR3 length: 15 residues. Assay used: immunoSEQ multiplex PCR; TCRdb lists only in-frame clones, some missing. The table records fewer than 15,000 clones, 40% to 60% of them present only once. As concerns this clone: Its antigen is not known. Compared with germline, one end of the junction differs, possibly owing to a read error.

Material: peripheral blood mononuclear cells. This rearrangement joins TRBV28 to TRBJ2-2, with 9 bases lining up with TRBD2. The clonotype originates from a man aged 45-65 years in good health. Some clones in this sample may be carry-over from other donors' samples. In DNA, the CDR3 is TGTGCCTGCAGGACAGCGGGGGGTTTCACCGGGGAGCTGTTTTTT. Amino acids: CACRTAGGFTGELFF.